This is a list of T cell receptor beta chains from one sample in a study of T cells after yellow fever vaccination. TCRdb re-derived calls from the 5' RACE reads in MiXCR, one entry per CDR3 protein. The profile shows about 300,000 distinct CDR3 sequences, 6.8% of them singletons. Sample: PBMCs, taken around 45 days after the first yellow fever vaccination. The receptors come from a man between 18 and 29 years old who received the YFV17D yellow fever vaccine. The CDR3 runs from the conserved cysteine through the conserved F or W. A D gene is named only where the DNA matches it firmly. A clone size is listed for some rows: how often the clone was seen (once, few, many), or a class if it is expanded.

d_call: -; v_call: TRBV5-4; clone_size: many; j_call: TRBJ2-6; cdr3_aa: CASSYKSGANVLTF; cdr3_nt: TGTGCCAGCAGCTACAAATCTGGGGCCAACGTCCTGACTTTC
d_call: -; v_call: TRBV7-9; clone_size: many; j_call: TRBJ2-3; cdr3_aa: CASSPGDFTQYF; cdr3_nt: TGTGCCAGCAGCCCGGGGGACTTTACGCAGTATTTT
d_call: TRBD2; v_call: TRBV7-2; clone_size: many; j_call: TRBJ2-5; cdr3_aa: CASSLVAGGRGTQYF; cdr3_nt: TGTGCCAGCAGCTTGGTGGCGGGGGGGCGTGGGACCCAGTACTTC
d_call: -; v_call: TRBV7-2; clone_size: -; j_call: TRBJ1-4; cdr3_aa: CASSLKWNEKLFF; cdr3_nt: TGTGCCAGCAGCCTGAAATGGAATGAAAAACTGTTTTTT
d_call: -; v_call: TRBV4-1; clone_size: few; j_call: TRBJ2-2; cdr3_aa: CASSHLNTGELFF; cdr3_nt: TGCGCCAGCAGCCACCTGAACACCGGGGAGCTGTTTTTT
d_call: TRBD1; v_call: TRBV9; clone_size: -; j_call: TRBJ2-2; cdr3_aa: CASSIPGQGYTNTGELFF; cdr3_nt: TGTGCCAGCAGCATACCGGGACAGGGCTATACGAACACCGGGGAGCTGTTTTTT
d_call: -; v_call: TRBV27; clone_size: -; j_call: TRBJ1-6; cdr3_aa: CASSLVALNSPLHF; cdr3_nt: TGTGCCAGCAGCCTTGTTGCCCTTAATTCACCCCTCCACTTT
d_call: -; v_call: TRBV20-1; clone_size: many; j_call: TRBJ2-1; cdr3_aa: CSARRTTSMNEQFF; cdr3_nt: TGCAGTGCTAGACGAACCACTAGCATGAATGAGCAGTTCTTC
d_call: TRBD2; v_call: TRBV9; clone_size: few; j_call: TRBJ2-2; cdr3_aa: CASSVATSGAYTGELFF; cdr3_nt: TGTGCCAGCAGCGTAGCTACTAGCGGGGCTTACACCGGGGAGCTGTTTTTT
d_call: TRBD2; v_call: TRBV6-5; clone_size: -; j_call: TRBJ2-4; cdr3_aa: CASSHLGLAGSGNIQYF; cdr3_nt: TGTGCCAGCAGTCACCTGGGGCTAGCGGGGTCCGGAAACATTCAGTACTTC
d_call: -; v_call: TRBV20-1; clone_size: few; j_call: TRBJ2-5; cdr3_aa: CSAPGLLQETQYF; cdr3_nt: TGCAGTGCTCCCGGACTACTTCAAGAGACCCAGTACTTC
d_call: -; v_call: TRBV20-1; clone_size: -; j_call: TRBJ1-2; cdr3_aa: CSVGGGVIYGYTF; cdr3_nt: TGCAGTGTAGGCGGAGGGGTCATTTATGGCTACACCTTC
d_call: -; v_call: TRBV6-6; clone_size: -; j_call: TRBJ1-2; cdr3_aa: CAVGALDYGYTF; cdr3_nt: TGTGCCGTGGGTGCCCTCGACTATGGCTACACCTTC
d_call: -; v_call: TRBV15; clone_size: few; j_call: TRBJ1-1; cdr3_aa: CATSRERGRYTEAFF; cdr3_nt: TGTGCCACCAGCAGAGAACGGGGCAGGTACACTGAAGCTTTCTTT
d_call: -; v_call: TRBV20-1; clone_size: few; j_call: TRBJ2-1; cdr3_aa: CSAPAPYNEQFF; cdr3_nt: TGCAGTGCACCCGCCCCCTACAATGAGCAGTTCTTC
d_call: -; v_call: TRBV19; clone_size: -; j_call: TRBJ2-7; cdr3_aa: CASSIGSEQYF; cdr3_nt: TGTGCCAGTAGTATCGGGTCCGAGCAGTACTTC
d_call: -; v_call: TRBV20-1; clone_size: many; j_call: TRBJ2-5; cdr3_aa: CSARQRETQYF; cdr3_nt: TGCAGTGCTAGACAGAGGGAGACCCAGTACTTC
d_call: -; v_call: TRBV5-8; clone_size: few; j_call: TRBJ2-1; cdr3_aa: CASSLVVRTGEQFF; cdr3_nt: TGTGCCAGCAGCTTGGTCGTTAGAACTGGCGAGCAGTTCTTC
d_call: -; v_call: TRBV24-1; clone_size: -; j_call: TRBJ2-5; cdr3_aa: CATRAAEAYQETQYF; cdr3_nt: TGTGCCACCAGAGCAGCGGAGGCCTACCAAGAGACCCAGTACTTC
d_call: -; v_call: TRBV5-1; clone_size: -; j_call: TRBJ1-1; cdr3_aa: CASSLAGKGVGKQNTEAFF; cdr3_nt: TGCGCCAGCAGCTTGGCCGGGAAAGGGGTCGGAAAACAGAACACTGAAGCTTTCTTT
d_call: -; v_call: TRBV20-1; clone_size: many; j_call: TRBJ2-5; cdr3_aa: CSARDTGGVETQYF; cdr3_nt: TGCAGTGCTAGAGATACGGGCGGGGTGGAGACCCAGTACTTC
d_call: TRBD2; v_call: TRBV29-1; clone_size: few; j_call: TRBJ2-1; cdr3_aa: CSVGGLAQEQFF; cdr3_nt: TGCAGCGTTGGGGGACTAGCTCAGGAGCAGTTCTTC
d_call: TRBD2; v_call: TRBV19; clone_size: -; j_call: TRBJ2-3; cdr3_aa: CASSLSGVRTDTQYF; cdr3_nt: TGTGCCAGTAGCCTGAGCGGGGTACGCACAGATACGCAGTATTTT
d_call: TRBD1; v_call: TRBV9; clone_size: few; j_call: TRBJ1-2; cdr3_aa: CASSPHGTGGVF; cdr3_nt: TGTGCCAGCAGCCCCCATGGGACAGGGGGAGTATTC